This T cell receptor beta chain was found in a study of shared clonotypes between healthy human individuals (TCRdb year 2020). In terms of the full investigation: The cohort included three men and two women between 18 and 49 years of age. Leukapheresis yielded between about 0.94 and 9 billion PBMCs per donor. Different laboratories and diverse techniques were used to prepare libraries and sequence TCR repertoires, to increase sequencing depth and limit assay-specific biases. Blood TCR repertoires of four to six healthy adults were deeply sequenced to estimate repertoire size and the extent of clonotype sharing between individuals. Per donor, three plates each were used for CD4 naive and CD4 memory, two for CD8 naive, and one for CD8 memory.

About this clone itself: The antigen it binds to is not known. Per-nucleotide qualities are absent, and no much larger clonotype sits a single base away.

General findings and caveats noted by the study authors: Incomplete sequencing was indicated by rarefaction of sorted-subset datasets, despite the large sequencing depth. Estimated clonotype richness was generally larger for naive than for memory subsets. Sampling was restricted to blood, and TCR repertoires in tissue are likely to differ from TCR repertoires in blood. Pairwise subsampling led to the expectation that sequencing depth would affect the degree of clonotype sharing among donors. Because the study included a small number of donors, the genetic and exposure-history diversity represented was limited. Sharing across a few donors was observed for approximately 5% of naive CD4, about 4% of naive CD8, over 2% of memory CD4, and roughly 0.4% of memory CD8 clonotypes. Clonotypes shared by all four sorted-subset donors showed higher generation probabilities than non-shared clonotypes.

Using the deep immunoSEQ assay, multiplex PCR amplified TCR CDR3 regions from genomic DNA. Extracted genomic DNA from each cell subset was spread evenly across all wells of several immunoSEQ 96-well plates, with each plate serving as a replicate. For sorted subsets, about 200 ng genomic DNA, equal to tens of thousands of T cell genomes, was loaded into each replicate PCR. The purified libraries were quantified using a Qubit 3.0 fluorometer, sized with a Bioanalyzer 2100, and then quantified again using the KAPA Library Quantification kit. Every immunoSEQ 96-well plate was sequenced on a dedicated single-read 150-cycle Illumina NextSeq 550 flow cell. Under the source paper's analysis protocol: Because only junctional sequences without quality scores were contained in the immunoSEQ output, filtering matching that applied to full-length reads could not be performed. To assign V/J genes and CDR3, sequences were annotated using PyIR, a Python wrapper for IgBLAST v1.9, with IMGT germline references. Reads with weak V/J assignments (E-value above 1e-6), missing CDR3, stop codons, out-of-frame junctions, or ambiguous translated residues were removed. A V3J clonotype was defined by an identical inferred V gene, J gene, and CDR3 amino acid sequence. To compute the percentage overlap between repertoires, the number of shared unique clonotypes was divided by the size of the smaller repertoire. Repertoire richness was assessed with RTK rarefaction, the Chao1 estimator, and Recon v2.1 estimates of unobserved clonotypes. OLGA was used to compute generation probabilities for all TCRbeta clonotypes that the gDNA method yielded from a handful of donors. Imported from immuneACCESS, the table was reduced by TCRdb to in-frame sequences with V and J called. These copies leave out some clones; in studies compared against another copy, an unresolved V gene accounts for under half, and the cause of the remainder is not known. From that table come the V and J calls and clone size; the DNA was used to work out D and trimming. This sample gives over a million clones in total; around 97% of them show up just once. The ten largest clonotypes hold 1% to 1.5% of the sample.

The donors were healthy, HIV-negative adults with no recently reported acute infections or vaccinations. Every donor was a Caucasian adult living in Nashville, Tennessee, USA. CD4+ T cells were enriched by magnetic negative selection; naive cells were then positively selected on CD45RA, and the negative fraction formed the memory subset. After blood collection by leukapheresis, PBMCs were isolated using Ficoll-Histopaque density gradient centrifugation and then cryopreserved in the vapor phase of liquid nitrogen. Analytical flow cytometry was used to check the purity and quantity of each magnetically sorted T cell population. Genomic DNA was isolated from each sorted fraction and quantified by UV absorbance on a Nanodrop 2000c. The TCR sequence derives from a man younger than 40 in good health. The material sequenced was naive CD4+ T cells sorted from blood. The cell subset or site label, as the study defines it: CD45RA+ positively selected.

The CDR3 region has the sequence CASSQFPDSSYEQYF. The sequenced DNA is TGCGCCAGCAGCCAATTTCCCGACTCCTCCTACGAGCAGTACTTC. The V and J genes are TRBV4-3 and TRBJ2-7; a confident D gene designation cannot be given. V was cut back by 2 bases and J by 0 bases, leaving a gap of 11 bases between them. The CDR3 covers 15 residues, taking in both the cysteine and the phenylalanine. Only the CDR3 region is kept as DNA, spanning 45 bases read in frame from base 1. As encoded in the germline V gene, CDR1 is LGHNA while CDR2 is YSLEER.